This is a list of T cell receptor beta chains from one sample in a study of read filtering for tumor transcriptome and immune sequencing. TCRdb redid the calling of the reads with MiXCR, one entry per CDR3 protein. The sample records over 90,000 distinct CDR3 sequences, roughly 21% being singletons. Sequencing input: a population of CD138-negative cells sorted from bone marrow. Source of these receptors: a donor at least 40 years old with multiple myeloma. Each CDR3 is given with its conserved first and last residue. Fields, in order: J gene, V gene, D gene, clone size, CDR3 DNA, CDR3 protein. A D gene is named only where the DNA matches it firmly. Clone size is not always given. Where it is, it says once, few, many or a class for expanded clones.

J gene: TRBJ2-1
V gene: TRBV6-1
D gene: TRBD1
clone size: many
CDR3 DNA: TGTGCCAGCACCCTAACAGGGGGCTACAATGAGCAGTTCTTC
CDR3 protein: CASTLTGGYNEQFF

J gene: TRBJ1-1
V gene: TRBV7-9
D gene: NA
clone size: few
CDR3 DNA: TGTGCCAGCAGCTTACGGGACGAAGCTTTCTTT
CDR3 protein: CASSLRDEAFF

J gene: TRBJ2-1
V gene: TRBV5-1
D gene: TRBD1
clone size: few
CDR3 DNA: TGCGCCAGCAGCCCCGGGACAGGTAATTTCCCGAGCTCCTACAGTGAGCAGTTCTTC
CDR3 protein: CASSPGTGNFPSSYSEQFF

J gene: TRBJ1-5
V gene: TRBV7-9
D gene: NA
clone size: many
CDR3 DNA: TGTGCCAGCAGCTTAGACAATCAGCCCCAGCATTTT
CDR3 protein: CASSLDNQPQHF

J gene: TRBJ2-3
V gene: TRBV6-1
D gene: TRBD1
clone size: NA
CDR3 DNA: TGTGCCAGCAGTGAAGCCTGGACAGGTTCTAGCACAGATACGCAGTATTTT
CDR3 protein: CASSEAWTGSSTDTQYF

J gene: TRBJ2-1
V gene: TRBV28
D gene: NA
clone size: many
CDR3 DNA: TGTGCCAGCAGTTTTCTGGGGGCGCCCAATGAGCAGTTCTTC
CDR3 protein: CASSFLGAPNEQFF

J gene: TRBJ2-5
V gene: TRBV11-2
D gene: TRBD1
clone size: many
CDR3 DNA: TGTGCCAGCAGACCAACCCCGGGACAGGGGGCTTGGGAGACCCAGTACTTC
CDR3 protein: CASRPTPGQGAWETQYF

J gene: TRBJ2-3
V gene: TRBV19
D gene: TRBD2
clone size: many
CDR3 DNA: TGTGCCAGTAGCCGTCCTAGCGGGGGGGAGAGAGATACGCAGTATTTT
CDR3 protein: CASSRPSGGERDTQYF

J gene: TRBJ2-7
V gene: TRBV28
D gene: NA
clone size: NA
CDR3 DNA: TGTGCCAGTCATCCGGCGGGGCTCGGCGAGCAGTACTTC
CDR3 protein: CASHPAGLGEQYF

J gene: TRBJ2-5
V gene: TRBV9
D gene: NA
clone size: many
CDR3 DNA: TGTGCCAGCAGCGTCCTAGCCCAAGAGACCCAGTACTTC
CDR3 protein: CASSVLAQETQYF

J gene: TRBJ2-1
V gene: TRBV2
D gene: NA
clone size: many
CDR3 DNA: TGTGCCAGCAGAGAGGGAAATGAGCAGTTCTTC
CDR3 protein: CASREGNEQFF

J gene: TRBJ1-2
V gene: TRBV20-1
D gene: NA
clone size: NA
CDR3 DNA: TGCAGTGCTAGTCCCGCCGGGATTCGCGGCTACACCTTC
CDR3 protein: CSASPAGIRGYTF

J gene: TRBJ2-1
V gene: TRBV19
D gene: TRBD2
clone size: few
CDR3 DNA: TGTGCCAGTAGTATCACACGGGGGGGCAATGAGCAGTTCTTC
CDR3 protein: CASSITRGGNEQFF

J gene: TRBJ2-2
V gene: TRBV7-3
D gene: NA
clone size: many
CDR3 DNA: TGTGCCAGCAGCTCGACCGCGAACACCGGGGAGCTGTTTTTT
CDR3 protein: CASSSTANTGELFF

J gene: TRBJ2-6
V gene: TRBV9
D gene: NA
clone size: many
CDR3 DNA: TGTGCCAGCAGCTCGACAGCCAACTCTGGGGCCAACGTCCTGACTTTC
CDR3 protein: CASSSTANSGANVLTF

J gene: TRBJ1-1
V gene: TRBV7-9
D gene: NA
clone size: many
CDR3 DNA: TGTGCCAGCAGCTTAGGGACAGAGAAGAACACTGAAGCTTTCTTT
CDR3 protein: CASSLGTEKNTEAFF

J gene: TRBJ1-3
V gene: TRBV27
D gene: NA
clone size: many
CDR3 DNA: TGTGCCAGCAGTTCACCGGGACACGGAAACACCATATATTTT
CDR3 protein: CASSSPGHGNTIYF

J gene: TRBJ2-5
V gene: TRBV18
D gene: NA
clone size: many
CDR3 DNA: TGTGCCAGCTTTTCAACCGCACCGGAGACCCAGTACTTC
CDR3 protein: CASFSTAPETQYF

J gene: TRBJ1-1
V gene: TRBV3-1
D gene: NA
clone size: few
CDR3 DNA: TGTGCCAGCAGCCAAGGACAGTTAATGAACACTGAAGCTTTCTTT
CDR3 protein: CASSQGQLMNTEAFF